The TCR beta chain described here comes from a study of cytomegalovirus exposure and HLA in healthy donors (dated by TCRdb to the late 2010s). Describing the broader study: According to an earlier analysis of around 600 of the donors, about 179 million T cells yielded 117 million unique TCR beta sequences and about 300 Gb of sequence data. Using immunosequencing, the study profiled T cell repertoires from approximately 700 subjects and related those repertoires to cytomegalovirus serostatus. In an earlier analysis of 587 of the donors, high-throughput TCR beta sequencing was used to judge whether each TCR beta V gene segment behaved as functional or pseudogenic. Among the roughly 430 genotyped donors, around 81% belonged to the genetic ancestry cluster associated with self-reported Caucasian donors. All discovery cohort repertoires had been generated on a single sequencing platform. To predict cytomegalovirus infection status, the study brought together high-throughput TCR immunosequencing, statistical association of individual TCRs with disease status, and machine learning. Along with the approximately 650-subject first cohort, a separate validation cohort of over 90 different subjects was used. Typing coverage varied by locus: roughly 629-640 donors for A, B, C, DRB1 and DQB1; some 520 for DQA1; more than 600 for DPA1; approximately 450 for DPB1. About five DR-DQ haplotypes were treated as single units for association and clustering because of strong linkage in the cohort. A later genetic analysis used genome-wide SNP genotypes for about 65% of the 666 donors, treating that subset as a discovery cohort. Alongside the repertoire data, information on donor age, sex, ethnicity and CMV serostatus was compiled. The study aimed to test whether signatures of past pathogen exposure could be identified by cataloging public T cell receptors. Among about 400 genotyped donors of the cohort, an average of around 240,000 unique TCR beta nucleotide sequences was sequenced per donor, of which roughly 17% were non-productive. HLA typing covered class I and class II loci at four-digit resolution. An early release that covered 640 HLA-typed donors contained approximately 320 gigabases of sequencing data and around 85 million unique TCR sequences. A later analysis re-analyzed previously published TCR beta repertoires from 666 donors and added high-resolution HLA genotyping to study TCR occurrence patterns. The later analysis used no new phenotypic data to find candidate immune exposures, relying instead on TCR beta sequences and their occurrence across donors. What the study reported, not specific to this receptor: Some IMGT-functional V segments, including TRBV6-2 and TRBV6-3, could not be told apart with the 87-base-pair reads, so those segments were excluded. In a later analysis, HLA-associated TCR beta chains showed more clonal expansion and lower generation probabilities than non-associated chains that were equally common. An earlier analysis of approximately 600 of the donors showed that most TCR beta V segments appeared in productive rearrangements either about 87% or about 30% of the time, which broadly matched IMGT annotations. A later analysis reported that several top co-occurrence clusters appeared linked to parvovirus B19, influenza, CMV and Epstein-Barr virus. Across donors, most TCR sequences were observed very rarely, whereas some public TCRs were present in many individuals. CMV serostatus was the only immune exposure information available for the cohort. A later analysis found that most CMV-associated TCR beta chains appeared HLA-restricted, with HLA associations seemingly driven largely by CMV exposure. The classifier was reported to diagnose cytomegalovirus status with high specificity and sensitivity in both the original cohort and the validation cohort. Roughly uniform sequencing depth across donors was assumed in presence/absence analyses, although this assumption may not hold. A later analysis associated 16,951 TCR beta sequences with specific HLA alleles at a false discovery rate of 0.05. A total of about 180 TCR beta chains were listed by the study as associated with cytomegalovirus. Because counts were too low, more than 15 rarely observed V segments, including chromosome 9 orphons, were excluded from the earlier analysis of around 640 of the donors. In a later analysis, TCR association rates were found to vary across HLA loci, with the most associated TCRs seen for DRB1 alleles and the fewest for HLA-C alleles. In a later genetic analysis, a missense DCLRE1C variant was associated with V-gene and J-gene trimming of TCR beta chains, and the association was replicated in an independent cohort. When HLA alleles, especially DR and DQ, strongly co-occurred, TCR associations were difficult to assign to individual alleles. Because HLA typing was unavailable for some donors at each locus, only the typed subset was used in association tests. A few of the identified cytomegalovirus-associated TCR beta chains were confirmed in vitro to be specific for cytomegalovirus antigens. According to the authors, the approach could potentially be generalized to other disease states and immunological phenotypes. Correlated functional status among segregating V segments might reflect linkage disequilibrium, but an unknown experimental factor could not be ruled out. A further reported finding was that TCR beta sequences accurately predicted the HLA-A and HLA-B alleles for most subjects in the first cohort. The cohort was sequenced for TCR beta chains only, and without alpha or paired-chain data the features that could be detected were limited. A group of highly shared sequence variants was considered likely to be a technical artifact of the sequencing pipeline. Compared with the roughly 670-donor mean, donors in an Asian-associated ancestry cluster had fewer N-insertions in productive TCRs, according to a later genetic analysis.

In total, approximately 690 healthy bone marrow donors made up the cohort. All cohort members were sampled while nominally healthy, although unrecorded immune exposures were likely present. The donor was CMV seronegative and was included in the group of several hundred seronegative cohort members. Each donor provided a peripheral blood sample, and peripheral blood mononuclear cells were used for TCR beta sequencing. Genomic DNA was extracted from the blood cell samples with the Qiagen DNeasy Blood Extraction Kit. CDR1 and CDR2 are drawn from the germline V gene: LGHNT, FRNRAP. The junction shows trimming of 4 bases on V and 0 bases on J, plus 7 bases between the germline ends. The CDR3, from cysteine to phenylalanine, totals 14 residues. Only CDR3 DNA remains: 42 bases, in frame from the first base. To note about this clone: Its antigen remains unidentified. Base qualities were left out, and no much larger clone turns up one base away.

Library construction relied on the immunoSEQ multiplex PCR assay. A mixture of 60 forward primers for TCR Vbeta segments and 13 reverse primers for TCR Jbeta segments was used in the multiplex PCR. The CDR3 region of rearranged TCR beta genes was amplified from genomic DNA with a multiplex PCR assay. The Illumina HiSeq System was used to sequence the amplified TCR beta libraries as 87-base-pair reads. Per the authors' processing: Across the roughly 640 repertoires, a later analysis counted tens of millions of unique TCR beta chains, 8.5 million to 12 million of which were shared by at least two donors. To remove PCR and sequencing errors, raw reads were error-corrected and collapsed into unique sequences using a nearest-neighbor algorithm that merged closely related sequences. CDR3 sequences were aligned to IMGT reference sequences to assign V, D and J gene segments. For a sequence to be retained, a match of at least six nucleotides was required to both a V gene segment and a J gene segment. A rearrangement counted as productive if the CDR3 had no stop codons and remained in frame with V and J, and every other rearrangement counted as non-productive. Following IMGT convention, CDR3 was defined as the stretch from the second conserved V-encoded cysteine up to the conserved J-encoded phenylalanine. The earlier analysis of fewer than 700 of the donors excluded sequences that lacked an unambiguous match to a single V gene segment. In an earlier analysis of almost 600 of the donors, a V segment was called functional when productive rearrangements were above 56.7%, and segregating when the standard deviation between donors exceeded 5%. To diagnose cytomegalovirus status from the catalog of TCR beta chain sequences, a statistical classification framework was built. V and J gene assignment, in a later analysis, came from comparing TCR nucleotide sequences with IMGT/GENE-DB human TR gene sequences. The TCRdist pipeline was used in a later analysis to assign CDR3 sequences and most-parsimonious VDJ recombination scenarios. In a later analysis, each TCR beta chain was defined by its CDR3 amino acid sequence together with its V-gene family, and reads lacking a unique V-gene family were excluded. As a way to deal with suspected cross-contamination and a sequencing artifact, a later analysis dropped hundreds of nucleotide sequences that were highly shared and had low generation probability. In a later analysis, a clonal expansion index was calculated for each public chain from normalized within-repertoire ranks of inferred template counts. In a later analysis, generation probabilities were computed using a VDJ recombination model fitted to out-of-frame rearrangements, and the results were checked against IGoR. In a later analysis, TCR-TCR, TCR-HLA and TCR-CMV co-occurrence was scored with hypergeometric tests, and a repertoire-size bias correction was applied to TCR pairs. A later analysis estimated false discovery rates by permuting HLA or CMV assignments 20 times. In a later analysis, co-occurring TCRs were grouped with DBSCAN, and TCRdist sequence similarity was added when clustering was performed within HLA-allele-positive subsets. Co-occurrence clustering excluded repertoires with fewer than 30,000 or more than 120,000 public chains, plus five with anomalous nucleotide sharing. In its TCRdb copy, this immuneACCESS table keeps in-frame sequences only and misses some clones. Where compared with another copy, unresolved V genes explain less than half of these, and the others have no known cause. Clonal size and the V and J genes are those of that table, whereas D and trimming came from the DNA. Within this sample are about 140,000 clones, with about 77% of them counted one time only. The ten biggest clones cover 1.6% of the sample.

This receptor chain uses TRBV12-5 and TRBJ1-5, with the D gene uncertain. This clonotype originated in a female donor in good health and CMV-seronegative. The sequenced sample consisted of PBMCs. Here the CDR3 is given as CASGYGYSNQPQHF. The nucleotides are TGTGCTAGTGGTTACGGTTATAGCAATCAGCCCCAGCATTTT.